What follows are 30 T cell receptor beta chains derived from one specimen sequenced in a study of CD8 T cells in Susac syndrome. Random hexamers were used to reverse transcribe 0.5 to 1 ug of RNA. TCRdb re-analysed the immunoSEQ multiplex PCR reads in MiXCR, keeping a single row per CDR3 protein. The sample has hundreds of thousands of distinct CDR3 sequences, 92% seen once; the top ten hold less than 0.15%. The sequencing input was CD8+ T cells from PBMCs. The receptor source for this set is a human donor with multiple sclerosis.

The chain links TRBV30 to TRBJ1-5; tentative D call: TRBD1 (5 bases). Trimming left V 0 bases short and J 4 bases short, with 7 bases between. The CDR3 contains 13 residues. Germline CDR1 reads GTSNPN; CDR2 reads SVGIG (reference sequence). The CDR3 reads CAWSVGENQPQHF. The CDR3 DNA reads TGTGCCTGGAGTGTAGGGGAAAATCAGCCCCAGCATTTT.

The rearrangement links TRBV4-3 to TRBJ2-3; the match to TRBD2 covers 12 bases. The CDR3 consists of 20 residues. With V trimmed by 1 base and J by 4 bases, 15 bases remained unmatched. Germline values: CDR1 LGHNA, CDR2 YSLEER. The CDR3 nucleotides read TGCGCCAGCAGCCAAGCCCTAATACTAGCGGGAGGCCCGGGGGCAGATACGCAGTATTTT. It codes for CASSQALILAGGPGADTQYF.

The CDR3 sequence: CSVLKLNTEAFF. The CDR3 nucleotides read TGCAGCGTTCTAAAACTCAACACTGAAGCTTTCTTT. The J gene is TRBJ1-1, the V gene TRBV29-1; D unresolved. V lost 5 bases, J lost 2 bases, and 9 bases lay in between. CDR3 length: 12 residues. From germline, CDR1 is SQVTM and CDR2 ANQGSEA.

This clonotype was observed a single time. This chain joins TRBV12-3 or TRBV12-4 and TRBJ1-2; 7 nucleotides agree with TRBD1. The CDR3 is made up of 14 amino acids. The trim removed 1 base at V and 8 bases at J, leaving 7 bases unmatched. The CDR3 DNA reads TGTGCCAGCAGTTTAGGGACGGGAGGGGGCGGCTACACCTTC. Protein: CASSLGTGGGGYTF.

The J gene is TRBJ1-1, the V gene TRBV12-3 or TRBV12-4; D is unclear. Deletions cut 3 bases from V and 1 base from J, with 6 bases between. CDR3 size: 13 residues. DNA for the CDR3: TGTGCCAGCAGTTTTGGGCCGAACACTGAAGCTTTCTTT. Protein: CASSFGPNTEAFF.

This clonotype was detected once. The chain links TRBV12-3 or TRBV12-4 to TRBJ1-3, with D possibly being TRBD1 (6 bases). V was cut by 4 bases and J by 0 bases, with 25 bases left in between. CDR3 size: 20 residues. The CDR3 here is CASSSEMTPQGYSSGNTIYF. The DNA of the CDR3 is TGTGCCAGCAGTTCGGAAATGACGCCACAGGGCTACAGCTCTGGAAACACCATATATTTT.

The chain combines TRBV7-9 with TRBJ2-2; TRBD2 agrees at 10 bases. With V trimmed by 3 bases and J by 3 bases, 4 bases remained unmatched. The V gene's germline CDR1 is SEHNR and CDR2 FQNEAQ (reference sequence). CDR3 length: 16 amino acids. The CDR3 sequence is CASSFASGGYTGELFF. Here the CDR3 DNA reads TGTGCCAGCAGCTTCGCTAGCGGGGGATACACCGGGGAGCTGTTTTTT.

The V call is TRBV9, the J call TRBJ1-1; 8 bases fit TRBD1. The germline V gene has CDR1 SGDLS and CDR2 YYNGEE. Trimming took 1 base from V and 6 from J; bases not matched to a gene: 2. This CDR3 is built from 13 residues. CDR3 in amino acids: CASSVQGAAEAFF. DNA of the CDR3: TGTGCCAGCAGCGTACAGGGGGCGGCTGAAGCTTTCTTT.

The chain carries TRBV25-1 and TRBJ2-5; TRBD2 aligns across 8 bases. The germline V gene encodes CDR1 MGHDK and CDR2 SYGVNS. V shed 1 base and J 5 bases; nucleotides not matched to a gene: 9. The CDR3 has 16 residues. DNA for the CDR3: TGTGCCAGCAGTGAATTCGGGACTAGGTTTTTGGAGACCCAGTACTTC. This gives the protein CASSEFGTRFLETQYF.

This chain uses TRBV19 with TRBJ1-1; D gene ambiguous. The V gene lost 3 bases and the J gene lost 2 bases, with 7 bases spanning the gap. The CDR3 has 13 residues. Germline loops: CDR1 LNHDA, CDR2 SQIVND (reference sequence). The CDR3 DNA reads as TGTGCCAGTAGTATTACAGTAAACACTGAAGCTTTCTTT. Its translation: CASSITVNTEAFF.

In DNA form, the CDR3 reads TGTGCCAGCAGCTTAGATCTTAGTGGGGACGAGCAGTACTTC. The encoded protein is CASSLDLSGDEQYF. V gene TRBV11-2 combines with J gene TRBJ2-7; D not certain. Germline-derived CDR1 and CDR2 are SGHAT and FQNNGV. The V gene lost 0 bases and the J gene lost 5 bases, with 11 bases spanning the gap. This CDR3 region has 14 residues.

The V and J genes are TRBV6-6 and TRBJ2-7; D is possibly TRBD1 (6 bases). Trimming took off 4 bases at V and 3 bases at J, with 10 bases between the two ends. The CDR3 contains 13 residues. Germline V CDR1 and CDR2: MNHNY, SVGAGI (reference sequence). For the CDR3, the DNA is TGTGCCAGCAGTTTGGGGGCCTACTACGAGCAGTACTTC. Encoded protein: CASSLGAYYEQYF.

The CDR3: CASSLRDRGVGEQYF. The CDR3 DNA sequence: TGTGCCAGCAGCCTTCGGGACCGGGGGGTTGGGGAGCAGTACTTC. The chain couples TRBV3-1 to TRBJ2-7; 7 bases are a match to TRBD2. CDR1 LGHDT and CDR2 YNNKEL come from the germline V gene (reference sequence). V lost 4 bases to trimming and J lost 7 bases; unmatched junction nucleotides: 13. The CDR3 consists of 15 residues.

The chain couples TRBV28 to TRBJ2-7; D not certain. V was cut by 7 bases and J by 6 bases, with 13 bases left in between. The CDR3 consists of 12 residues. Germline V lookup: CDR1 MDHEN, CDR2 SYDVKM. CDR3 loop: CASTPDPGEQYF. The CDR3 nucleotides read TGTGCCAGCACCCCCGACCCGGGCGAGCAGTACTTC.

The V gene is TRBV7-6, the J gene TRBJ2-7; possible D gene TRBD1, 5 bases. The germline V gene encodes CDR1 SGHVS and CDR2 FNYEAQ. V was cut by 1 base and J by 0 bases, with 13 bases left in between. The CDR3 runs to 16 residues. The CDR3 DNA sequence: TGTGCCAGCAGCTTAGGGGGCACCTACACCTCCTACGAGCAGTACTTC. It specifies CASSLGGTYTSYEQYF.

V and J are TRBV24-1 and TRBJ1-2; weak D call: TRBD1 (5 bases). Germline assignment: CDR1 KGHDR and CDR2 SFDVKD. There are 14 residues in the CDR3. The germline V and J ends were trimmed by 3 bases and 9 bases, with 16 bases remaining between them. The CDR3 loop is CATSDPGGLESYTF. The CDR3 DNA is TGTGCCACCAGTGATCCGGGGGGACTAGAGAGCTACACCTTC.

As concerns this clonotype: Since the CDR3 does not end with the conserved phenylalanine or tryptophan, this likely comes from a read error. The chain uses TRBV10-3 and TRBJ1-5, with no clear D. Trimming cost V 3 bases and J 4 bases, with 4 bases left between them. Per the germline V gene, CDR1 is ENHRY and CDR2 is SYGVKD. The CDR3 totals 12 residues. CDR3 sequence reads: CAISEPNQPQHL. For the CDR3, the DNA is TGTGCCATCAGTGAACCGAATCAGCCCCAGCATCTT.

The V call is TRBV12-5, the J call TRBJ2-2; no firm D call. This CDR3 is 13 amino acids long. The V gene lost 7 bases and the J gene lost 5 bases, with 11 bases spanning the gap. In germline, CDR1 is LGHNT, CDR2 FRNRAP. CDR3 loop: CASVQHGTGELFF. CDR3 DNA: TGTGCTAGTGTTCAACACGGAACCGGGGAGCTGTTTTTT.

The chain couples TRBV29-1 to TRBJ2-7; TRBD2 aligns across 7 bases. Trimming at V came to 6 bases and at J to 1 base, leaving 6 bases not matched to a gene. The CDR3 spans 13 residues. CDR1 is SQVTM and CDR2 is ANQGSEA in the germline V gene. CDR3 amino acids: CSVTGGSSYEQYF. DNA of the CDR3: TGCAGCGTCACGGGGGGTTCATCCTACGAGCAGTACTTC.

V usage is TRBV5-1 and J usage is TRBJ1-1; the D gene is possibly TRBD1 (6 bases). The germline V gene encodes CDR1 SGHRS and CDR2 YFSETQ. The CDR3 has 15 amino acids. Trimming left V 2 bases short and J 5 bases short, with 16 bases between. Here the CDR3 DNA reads TGCGCCAGCAGCTTCTCACAGGGCTCCCGGACTGAAGCTTTCTTT. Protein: CASSFSQGSRTEAFF.

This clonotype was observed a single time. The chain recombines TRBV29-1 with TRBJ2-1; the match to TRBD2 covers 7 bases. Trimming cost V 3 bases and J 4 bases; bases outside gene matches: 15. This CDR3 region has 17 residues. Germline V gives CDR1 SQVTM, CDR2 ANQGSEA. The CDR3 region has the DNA TGCAGCGTTGATTTGGTCAGCGGGAACCACTATTACAATGAGCAGTTCTTC. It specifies CSVDLVSGNHYYNEQFF.

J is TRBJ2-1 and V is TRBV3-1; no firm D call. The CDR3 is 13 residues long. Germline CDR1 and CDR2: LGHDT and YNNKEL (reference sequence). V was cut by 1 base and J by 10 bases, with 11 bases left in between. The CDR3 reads CASSQGTLGEQFF. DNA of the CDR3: TGTGCCAGCAGCCAAGGGACGTTGGGCGAGCAGTTCTTC.

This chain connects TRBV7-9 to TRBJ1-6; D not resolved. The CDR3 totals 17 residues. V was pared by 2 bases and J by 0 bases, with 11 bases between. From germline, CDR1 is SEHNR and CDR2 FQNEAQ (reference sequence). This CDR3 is CASSLPDGSSYNSPLHF. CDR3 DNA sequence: TGTGCCAGCAGCTTACCGGACGGAAGCTCCTATAATTCACCCCTCCACTTT.

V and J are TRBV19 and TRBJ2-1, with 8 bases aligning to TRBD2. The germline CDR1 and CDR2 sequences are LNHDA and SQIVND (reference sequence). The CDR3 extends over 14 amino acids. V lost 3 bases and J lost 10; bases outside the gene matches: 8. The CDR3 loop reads CASSMGGGFNEQFF. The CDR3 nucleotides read TGTGCCAGTAGTATGGGCGGGGGGTTCAACGAGCAGTTCTTC.

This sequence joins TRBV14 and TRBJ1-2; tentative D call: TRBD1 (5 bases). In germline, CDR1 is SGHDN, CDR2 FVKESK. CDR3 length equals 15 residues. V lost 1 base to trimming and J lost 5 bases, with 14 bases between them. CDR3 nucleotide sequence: TGTGCCAGCAGCCAAGTAACAGGTCAAGGGTATGGCTACACCTTC. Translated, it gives CASSQVTGQGYGYTF.

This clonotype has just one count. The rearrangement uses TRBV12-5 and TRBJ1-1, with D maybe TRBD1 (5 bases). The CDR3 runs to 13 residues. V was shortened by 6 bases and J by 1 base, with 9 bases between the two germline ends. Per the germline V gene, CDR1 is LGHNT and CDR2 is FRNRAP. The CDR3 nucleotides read TGTGCTAGTGGGTTGACAGCGAACACTGAAGCTTTCTTT. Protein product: CASGLTANTEAFF. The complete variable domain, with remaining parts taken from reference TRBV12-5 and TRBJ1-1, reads DARVTQTPRHKVTEMGQEVTMRCQPILGHNTVFWYRQTMMQGLELLAYFRNRAPLDDSGMPKDRFSAEMPDATLATLKIQPSEPRDSAVYFCASGLTANTEAFFGQGTRLTVV.

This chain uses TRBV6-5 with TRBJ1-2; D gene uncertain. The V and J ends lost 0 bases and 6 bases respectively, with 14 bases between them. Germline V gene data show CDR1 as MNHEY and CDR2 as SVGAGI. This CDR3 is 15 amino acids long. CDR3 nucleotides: TGTGCCAGCAGTTACTCCTCAGGACCCACTCATGGCTACACCTTC. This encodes CASSYSSGPTHGYTF.

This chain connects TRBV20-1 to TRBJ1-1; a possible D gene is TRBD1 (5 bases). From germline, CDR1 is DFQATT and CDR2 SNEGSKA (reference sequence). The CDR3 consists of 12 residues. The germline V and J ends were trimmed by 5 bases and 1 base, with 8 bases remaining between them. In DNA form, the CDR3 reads TGCAGTGCTGAAGACAGGAACACTGAAGCTTTCTTT. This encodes CSAEDRNTEAFF.

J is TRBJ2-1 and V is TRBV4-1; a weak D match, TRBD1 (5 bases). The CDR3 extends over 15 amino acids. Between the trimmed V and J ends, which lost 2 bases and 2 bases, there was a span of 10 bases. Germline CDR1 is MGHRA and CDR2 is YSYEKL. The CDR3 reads CASSQRRAPYNEQFF. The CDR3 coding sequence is TGCGCCAGCAGCCAACGCAGGGCCCCCTACAATGAGCAGTTCTTC.

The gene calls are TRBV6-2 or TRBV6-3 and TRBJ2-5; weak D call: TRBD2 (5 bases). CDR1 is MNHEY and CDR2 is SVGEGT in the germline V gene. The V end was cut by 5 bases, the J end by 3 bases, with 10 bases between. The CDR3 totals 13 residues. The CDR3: CASSGELEETQYF. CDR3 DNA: TGTGCCAGCAGTGGGGAGTTGGAAGAGACCCAGTACTTC.